These 32 T cell receptor beta chains came from one sample sequenced in a study of blood T cell repertoires in COVID-19 (dated by TCRdb to about 2020). Library preparation employed the immunoSEQ multiplex PCR assay. Entries here come from immuneACCESS through TCRdb and include only in-frame sequences with V and J called. Some clones fail to appear in such tables; in the studies checked, an unresolved V gene covers under half of the shortfall, and the cause of the remainder is unknown. Counted in this sample were about 330,000 clones; roughly 86% of them appeared once. The ten largest clonotypes hold roughly a tenth of the sample. Specimen: peripheral blood. These receptors came from a man aged 25 to 45 with COVID-19, enrolled during active disease.

This chain links TRBV18 with TRBJ1-5; D unresolved. The germline V and J ends were trimmed by 4 bases and 4 bases, with 11 bases remaining between them. CDR1 KGHSH and CDR2 LQKENI come from the germline V gene. The CDR3 covers 14 residues. For the CDR3, the DNA is TGTGCCAGCTCACTCGGGTCTCCAAATCAGCCCCAGCATTTT. It is translated as CASSLGSPNQPQHF.

V is TRBV2 and J is TRBJ2-4, with 14 bases matching TRBD2. This CDR3 has 18 amino acids. J was trimmed by 3 bases and V by 4 bases; bases with no gene match: 8. Germline lookup yields CDR1 SNHLY and CDR2 FYNNEI. The CDR3 DNA is TGTGCCAGCAGTGCGACTAGCGGGAGGGGGTATGGCAAAAACATTCAGTACTTC. It specifies CASSATSGRGYGKNIQYF.

In its sample, this clone was seen once. This chain links TRBV28 with TRBJ1-2, with 9 bases identical to TRBD1. The CDR3 runs 15 residues. J lost 4 bases, V lost 6 bases, and 9 bases had no gene match. Germline lookup yields CDR1 MDHEN and CDR2 SYDVKM. CDR3 DNA sequence: TGTGCCAGCAGCTTGGGACAGGGAGGAAGCTATGGCTACACCTTC. Encoded protein: CASSLGQGGSYGYTF.

The V and J genes are TRBV28 and TRBJ2-7, with 8 bases lining up with TRBD1. Germline V gene lookup returns CDR1 MDHEN and CDR2 SYDVKM. J gave up 4 bases and V 7 bases, and 12 bases lay outside the gene matches. The CDR3 consists of 15 residues. CDR3: CASTKPGGAGYEQYF. The CDR3 DNA reads TGTGCCAGCACCAAACCAGGGGGCGCGGGTTACGAGCAGTACTTC.

This chain connects TRBV6-6 to TRBJ1-1, with D possibly matching TRBD1 (5 bases). Germline V lookup: CDR1 MNHNY, CDR2 SVGAGI (reference sequence). This CDR3 spans 13 amino acids. V dropped 6 bases and J dropped 0 bases, with 8 bases sitting between them. CDR3 sequence: CASRQGMNTEAFF. The DNA for the CDR3 is TGTGCCAGCAGGCAGGGCATGAACACTGAAGCTTTCTTT.

The V and J genes are TRBV7-9 and TRBJ1-3, with a tentative D call TRBD1 (5 bases). CDR3 length: 16 residues. The V end was cut by 4 bases, the J end by 4 bases, with 17 bases between. The germline V gene encodes CDR1 SEHNR and CDR2 FQNEAQ (reference sequence). CDR3 nucleotide sequence: TGTGCCAGCAGCTCCAACCAGCAGGGTTGGGGAAACACCATATATTTT. This sequence encodes CASSSNQQGWGNTIYF.

The chain is built from TRBV19 and TRBJ1-6; 7 bases are shared with TRBD1. CDR3 length: 18 residues. After removal of 5 bases from V and 9 bases from J, the junction contained 19 bases not matched to a gene. Germline values: CDR1 LNHDA, CDR2 SQIVND (reference sequence). The CDR3 DNA reads TGTGCCAGTAGTGCCCCCGAGGACAGGAGGCCTGAATTTTCACCCCTCCACTTT. Protein sequence: CASSAPEDRRPEFSPLHF.

The chain recombines TRBV6-5 with TRBJ2-7, with 10 bases matching TRBD1. The length of the CDR3 is 15 residues. Germline values: CDR1 MNHEY, CDR2 SVGAGI. J lost 2 bases, V lost 2 bases, and 3 bases had no gene match. The chain's CDR3 is CASSYGTGEAYEQYF. CDR3 coding DNA: TGTGCCAGCAGTTACGGGACAGGGGAAGCCTACGAGCAGTACTTC.

The chain employs TRBV29-1 and TRBJ2-3; tentative D call: TRBD1 (6 bases). V was cut by 3 bases and J by 1 base, with 14 bases left in between. CDR1 and CDR2 from the germline V gene are SQVTM and ANQGSEA. This CDR3 has 15 amino acids. The chain's CDR3 is CSVDSGAGGTDTQYF. DNA of the CDR3: TGCAGCGTTGATTCCGGGGCAGGGGGCACAGATACGCAGTATTTT.

The rearrangement joins TRBV19 to TRBJ2-1, with 7 bases aligning to TRBD1. The CDR3 runs to 15 residues. Trimming took 5 bases from V and 6 from J; bases not matched to a gene: 10. Per the germline V gene, CDR1 is LNHDA and CDR2 is SQIVND (reference sequence). CDR3 DNA: TGTGCCAGTAGTCACCGACAGGGTGGTGGCAATGAGCAGTTCTTC. The encoded protein is CASSHRQGGGNEQFF.

The J gene is TRBJ2-2, the V gene TRBV24-1, with D hard to call. Deletions cut 2 bases from V and 3 bases from J, with 9 bases between. This CDR3 is 15 amino acids long. Looked up from germline, CDR1 is KGHDR and CDR2 is SFDVKD. As DNA, the CDR3 is TGTGCCACCAGTGATTATCTCCGGGACACCGGGGAGCTGTTTTTT. Its translation is CATSDYLRDTGELFF.

This clone was observed once. This chain connects TRBV7-9 to TRBJ2-2, with 9 bases fitting TRBD1. Germline trimming cut 3 bases from V and 2 bases from J; bases unmatched to any gene: 1. The germline CDR1 and CDR2 sequences are SEHNR and FQNEAQ (reference sequence). The CDR3 loop spans 15 amino acids. The CDR3 bases are TGTGCCAGCAGCTTGGGACAGGGCAACACCGGGGAGCTGTTTTTT. It encodes CASSLGQGNTGELFF.

The rearrangement joins TRBV7-3 to TRBJ1-4; D is possibly TRBD1 (6 bases). Germline V lookup: CDR1 SGHTA, CDR2 FQGTGA. Trimming pared 6 bases from V and 7 bases from J, leaving 15 bases between. The CDR3 sequence is 14 residues long. The CDR3 nucleotides are TGTGCCAGCAGGGATCCGGGACACCTTGAAAAACTGTTTTTT. Protein product: CASRDPGHLEKLFF.

The chain carries TRBV27 and TRBJ2-3; a weak D match, TRBD2 (5 bases). The germline V gene encodes CDR1 MNHEY and CDR2 SMNVEV (reference sequence). The ends were cut back, 5 bases at V and 6 bases at J, with 12 bases in the middle. The CDR3 runs 13 residues. The CDR3 DNA reads as TGTGCCAGCAGTCGGACTGAATTGGATACGCAGTATTTT. It specifies CASSRTELDTQYF.

Of note for this clone: The identical CDR3 is also encoded by other nucleotide sequences in the sample. The chain carries TRBV5-1 and TRBJ1-1; unclear D gene. There are 13 residues in the CDR3. With 0 bases removed from V and 2 bases from J, the gap between germline ends came to 5 bases. The germline CDR1 and CDR2 sequences are SGHRS and YFSETQ. CDR3 in DNA: TGCGCCAGCAGCTTGGAACTTAACACTGAAGCTTTCTTT. The encoded protein is CASSLELNTEAFF.

The chain employs TRBV11-2 and TRBJ2-6, with TRBD2 matching 11 bases. CDR3 length: 18 amino acids. Losses at the gene ends were 2 bases for V and 0 bases for J; bases not matched to a gene: 3. Germline V gene data show CDR1 as SGHAT and CDR2 as FQNNGV. DNA of the CDR3: TGTGCCAGCAGCTTAATAGCGGGGGGGCCCTCTGGGGCCAACGTCCTGACTTTC. Translating it yields CASSLIAGGPSGANVLTF.

This clone was detected a few times. V usage is TRBV6-5 and J usage is TRBJ2-2, with no clear D. The CDR3 has 15 amino acids. Germline CDR1 MNHEY, CDR2 SVGAGI. V was cut by 0 bases and J by 0 bases, with 5 bases left in between. CDR3 bases: TGTGCCAGCAGTTACTCGTATACGAACACCGGGGAGCTGTTTTTT. It yields the protein CASSYSYTNTGELFF.

The chain links TRBV6-6 to TRBJ2-2, with 10 bases aligning to TRBD1. The CDR3 is 16 amino acids. The J segment lost 4 bases and the V segment lost 5 bases, leaving 7 bases of the junction unmatched. CDR1 and CDR2 (germline): MNHNY, SVGAGI (reference sequence). CDR3 bases: TGTGCCAGCAGTGGGGACAGGGGTTTTATCACCGGGGAGCTGTTTTTT. It translates to CASSGDRGFITGELFF.

The chain employs TRBV4-3 and TRBJ2-2; possibly TRBD1 for D (6 bases). This CDR3 is 16 amino acids long. Trimming removed 3 bases at V and 7 bases at J, with 18 bases between. Germline-derived CDR1 and CDR2 are LGHNA and YSLEER. CDR3 residues: CASSQIPRGTDGELFF. The CDR3 DNA sequence: TGCGCCAGCAGCCAGATCCCAAGGGGGACGGACGGGGAGCTGTTTTTT.

This clone was counted a few times. The CDR3 protein is CASSLGSLPQGSQPQHF. For the CDR3, the DNA is TGTGCCAGCAGTTTGGGGTCGCTCCCCCAGGGAAGTCAGCCCCAGCATTTT. This chain joins TRBV27 and TRBJ1-5, with D perhaps matching TRBD1 (5 bases). Germline CDR1 reads MNHEY; CDR2 reads SMNVEV (reference sequence). CDR3 length equals 17 residues. The V and J ends lost 3 bases and 6 bases respectively, with 21 bases between them.

V and J are TRBV6-5 and TRBJ2-3; D not certain. The CDR3 sequence is 15 residues long. CDR1 is MNHEY, CDR2 SVGAGI, per germline. Deletions cut 0 bases from V and 0 bases from J, with 7 bases between. The CDR3, as DNA: TGTGCCAGCAGTTACTCGTCCCCTAGCACAGATACGCAGTATTTT. This translates into CASSYSSPSTDTQYF.

V gene TRBV5-6 combines with J gene TRBJ2-3, with 12 nucleotides matching TRBD1. CDR1 and CDR2 (germline): SGHDT, YYEEEE. The CDR3 covers 16 residues. Germline trimming cut 3 bases from V and 4 bases from J; bases unmatched to any gene: 6. CDR3 in DNA: TGTGCCAGCAGCTCCCGGGACAGGGGGCGCCCAGATACGCAGTATTTT. As protein: CASSSRDRGRPDTQYF.

The chain joins TRBV7-8 to TRBJ2-4, with 7 bases fitting TRBD1. In germline, CDR1 is SGHVS, CDR2 FQNEAQ. J was trimmed by 7 bases and V by 1 base; bases with no gene match: 1. There are 13 residues in the CDR3. The CDR3 DNA sequence: TGTGCCAGCAGCTTAGGACAGGGTAACATTCAGTACTTC. The encoded protein is CASSLGQGNIQYF. The complete variable domain, with remaining parts taken from reference TRBV7-8 and TRBJ2-4, reads GAGVSQSPRYKVAKRGQDVALRCDPISGHVSLFWYQQALGQGPEFLTYFQNEAQLDKSGLPSDRFFAERPEGSVSTLKIQRTQQEDSAVYLCASSLGQGNIQYFGAGTRLSVL.

This chain links TRBV13 with TRBJ2-7; 14 positions match TRBD2. This CDR3 has 17 residues. The V gene end was trimmed by 3 bases and the J gene end by 0 bases; junction bases not matched to a gene: 4. Germline V gives CDR1 PRHDT, CDR2 FYEKMQ (reference sequence). As DNA, the CDR3 is TGTGCCAGCAGCTTCGGGACTAGCGGGAGTATCTCCTACGAGCAGTACTTC. It translates to CASSFGTSGSISYEQYF.

J is TRBJ2-1 and V is TRBV9; D gene unclear. Deletions cut 4 bases from V and 5 bases from J, with 4 bases between. This CDR3 comprises 11 residues. CDR1 is SGDLS and CDR2 is YYNGEE in the germline V gene. The CDR3 here is CASSPDNEQFF. DNA of the CDR3: TGTGCCAGCAGCCCAGACAATGAGCAGTTCTTC.

CDR3 coding DNA: TGCAGTGCTGTCAGGAACTATGGCTACACCTTC. As protein: CSAVRNYGYTF. V and J are TRBV20-1 and TRBJ1-2; the D is unclear. Trimming removed 5 bases from V and 2 bases from J, with 6 bases in between. CDR1 is DFQATT, CDR2 SNEGSKA, per germline (reference sequence). The CDR3 covers 11 residues.

The chain employs TRBV21-1 and TRBJ1-1; the table's TRBD1 call for D was not verified on the DNA. TRBV21-1 constitutes a pseudogene. The CDR3 spans 16 residues. CDR3 region: CASSWTGAILNTEAFF. CDR3 bases: TGTGCCAGCAGCTGGACAGGGGCGATTTTAAACACTGAAGCTTTCTTT.

The rearrangement links TRBV19 to TRBJ2-2, with 7 nucleotides matching TRBD2. CDR1 is LNHDA and CDR2 is SQIVND in the germline V gene (reference sequence). V lost 0 bases to trimming and J lost 7 bases; unmatched junction nucleotides: 8. There are 16 residues in the CDR3. The DNA of the CDR3 is TGTGCCAGTAGTATAGAAGAGGCAGCGGGGTACGGGGAGCTGTTTTTT. It encodes CASSIEEAAGYGELFF.

In its sample, this clone was seen many times. The rearrangement uses TRBV27 and TRBJ1-2; D gene unclear. Trimming cost V 6 bases and J 0 bases, with 11 bases left between them. Germline CDR1 and CDR2: MNHEY and SMNVEV (reference sequence). The CDR3 loop spans 14 amino acids. Here the CDR3 DNA reads TGTGCCAGCAGCCAGACACCGTCTAACTATGGCTACACCTTC. Translating it yields CASSQTPSNYGYTF.

The chain has TRBV7-9 and TRBJ2-5, with 14 nucleotides matching TRBD2. Germline assignment: CDR1 SEHNR and CDR2 FQNEAQ (reference sequence). The junction had 8 bases not matched to a gene; V was cut back by 6 bases and J by 5 bases. The CDR3 extends over 16 amino acids. CDR3 region: CASRRLAGGPWETQYF. The DNA for the CDR3 is TGTGCCAGCAGACGACTAGCGGGGGGGCCTTGGGAGACCCAGTACTTC. Supplemented by reference TRBV7-9 and TRBJ2-5, the full variable domain reads DTGVSQNPRHKITKRGQNVTFRCDPISEHNRLYWYRQTLGQGPEFLTYFQNEAQLEKSRLLSDRFSAERPKGSFSTLEIQRTEQGDSAMYLCASRRLAGGPWETQYFGPGTRLLVL.

J is TRBJ2-1 and V is TRBV4-3, with D possibly being TRBD1 (6 bases). Germline-derived CDR1 and CDR2 are LGHNA and YSLEER. The CDR3 sequence is 17 residues long. V was trimmed by 3 bases and J by 7 bases, leaving 22 bases between them. This chain's CDR3 is CASSQGSRRGAGNEQFF. DNA for the CDR3: TGCGCCAGCAGCCAGGGATCTCGCAGGGGCGCCGGGAATGAGCAGTTCTTC.

The chain couples TRBV20-1 to TRBJ2-7, with TRBD2 as a possible D gene (5 bases). V shed 6 bases and J shed 2 bases, with 17 bases lying between them. The CDR3 consists of 14 residues. The germline CDR1 and CDR2 sequences are DFQATT and SNEGSKA (reference sequence). CDR3 amino acids: CSASQPSGTYEQYF. CDR3 coding DNA: TGCAGTGCAAGTCAACCCTCGGGGACCTACGAGCAGTACTTC.